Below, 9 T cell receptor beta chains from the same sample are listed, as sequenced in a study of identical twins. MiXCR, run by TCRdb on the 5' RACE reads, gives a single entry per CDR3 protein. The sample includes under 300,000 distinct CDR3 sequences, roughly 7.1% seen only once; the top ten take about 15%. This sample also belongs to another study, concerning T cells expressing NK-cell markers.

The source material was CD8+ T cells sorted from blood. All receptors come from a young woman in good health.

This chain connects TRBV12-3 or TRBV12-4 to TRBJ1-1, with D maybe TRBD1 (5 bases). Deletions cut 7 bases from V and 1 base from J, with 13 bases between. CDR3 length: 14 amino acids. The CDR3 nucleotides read TGTGCCAGCACCCTGGGGCAGGGGAACACTGAAGCTTTCTTT. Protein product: CASTLGQGNTEAFF.

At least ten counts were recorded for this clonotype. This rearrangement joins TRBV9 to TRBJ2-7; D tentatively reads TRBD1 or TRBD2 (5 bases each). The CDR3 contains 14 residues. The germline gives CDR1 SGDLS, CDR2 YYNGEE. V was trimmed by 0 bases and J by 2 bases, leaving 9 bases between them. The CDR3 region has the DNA TGTGCCAGCAGCGTAGGGCAGGGAGCCTACGAGCAGTACTTC. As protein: CASSVGQGAYEQYF.

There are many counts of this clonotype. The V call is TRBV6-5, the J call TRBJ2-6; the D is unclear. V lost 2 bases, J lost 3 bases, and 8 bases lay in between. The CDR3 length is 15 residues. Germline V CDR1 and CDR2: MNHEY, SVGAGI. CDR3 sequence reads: CASSYRSDGANVLTF. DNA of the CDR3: TGTGCCAGCAGTTACCGGTCTGATGGGGCCAACGTCCTGACTTTC.

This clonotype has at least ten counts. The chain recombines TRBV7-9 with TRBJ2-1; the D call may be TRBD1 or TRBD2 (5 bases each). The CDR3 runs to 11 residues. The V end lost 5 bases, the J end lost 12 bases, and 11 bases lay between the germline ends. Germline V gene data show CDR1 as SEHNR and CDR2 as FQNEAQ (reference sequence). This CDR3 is CASSGDDRQFF. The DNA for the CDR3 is TGTGCCAGCAGCGGGGACGATCGGCAGTTCTTC.

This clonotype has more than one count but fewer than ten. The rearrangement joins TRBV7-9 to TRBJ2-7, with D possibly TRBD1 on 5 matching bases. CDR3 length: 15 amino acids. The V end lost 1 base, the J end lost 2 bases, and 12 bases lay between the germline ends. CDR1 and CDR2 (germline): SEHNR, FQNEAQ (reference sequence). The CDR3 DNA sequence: TGTGCCAGCAGCTTAGTTCAGGGTAGGACCTACGAGCAGTACTTC. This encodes CASSLVQGRTYEQYF.

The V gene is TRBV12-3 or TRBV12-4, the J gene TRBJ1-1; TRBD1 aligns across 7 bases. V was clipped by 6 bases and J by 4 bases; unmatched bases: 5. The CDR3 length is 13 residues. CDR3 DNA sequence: TGTGCCAGCAGACAGGGGTTGATCACTGAAGCTTTCTTT. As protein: CASRQGLITEAFF.

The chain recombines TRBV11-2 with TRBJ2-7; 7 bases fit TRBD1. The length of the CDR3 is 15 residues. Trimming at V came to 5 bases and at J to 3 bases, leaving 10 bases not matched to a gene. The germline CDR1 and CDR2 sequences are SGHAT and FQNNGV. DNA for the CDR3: TGTGCCAGCAGCCCCTGGGTGGCAGGGGGCTACGAGCAGTACTTC. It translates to CASSPWVAGGYEQYF.

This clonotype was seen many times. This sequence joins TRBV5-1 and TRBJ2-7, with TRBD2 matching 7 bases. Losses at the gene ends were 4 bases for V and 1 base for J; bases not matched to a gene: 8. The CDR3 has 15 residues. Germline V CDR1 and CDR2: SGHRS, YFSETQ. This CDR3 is CASSTLSGRSYEQYF. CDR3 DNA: TGCGCCAGCAGCACACTTAGCGGGCGATCCTACGAGCAGTACTTC.

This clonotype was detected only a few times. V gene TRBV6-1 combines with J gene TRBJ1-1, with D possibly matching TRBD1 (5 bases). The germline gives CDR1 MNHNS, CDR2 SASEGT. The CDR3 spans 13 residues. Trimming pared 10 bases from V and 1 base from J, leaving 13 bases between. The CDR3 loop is CATWRDPNTEAFF. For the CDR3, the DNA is TGTGCCACCTGGCGGGACCCGAACACTGAAGCTTTCTTT.